The 11 T cell receptor beta chains given below trace back to one sample, sequenced in a study of T cell repertoires in aging, cancer and after chemotherapy. TRB rearrangements spanning V, D and J were amplified using mixed TRB-A/B primers. TCRdb used MiXCR to reprocess the multiplex PCR reads, holding one entry per CDR3 protein. The sample carries roughly 1,800 distinct CDR3 sequences, around 32% recorded once. The template was genomic DNA from peripheral blood, not RNA. What was sequenced was blood. These receptors were obtained from a human donor with a blood cancer.

This clonotype has just one count. CDR3 sequence: CASNLLAGGRTDTQYF. CDR3 nucleotide sequence: TGTGCCAGCAACTTACTAGCGGGGGGCCGCACAGATACGCAGTATTTT. The V and J genes are TRBV2 and TRBJ2-3, with TRBD2 identical over 12 bases. The V gene end was trimmed by 7 bases and the J gene end by 1 base; junction bases not matched to a gene: 6. CDR1 SNHLY and CDR2 FYNNEI come from the germline V gene. The length of the CDR3 is 16 residues.

The chain links TRBV6-5 to TRBJ1-2, with a tentative D call TRBD1 (5 bases). CDR1 is MNHEY, CDR2 SVGAGI, per germline. The CDR3 covers 15 residues. V lost 6 bases to trimming and J lost 5 bases, with 19 bases between them. The CDR3 spells CASRQRDDSFYGYTF. The CDR3 DNA sequence: TGTGCCAGCAGACAGAGGGACGACTCCTTTTATGGCTACACCTTC.

The gene calls are TRBV6-5 and TRBJ1-5; 7 nucleotides agree with TRBD1. V dropped 6 bases and J dropped 6; count of bases not matched to a gene: 8. The CDR3 has 14 residues. Germline V gene sequence: CDR1 MNHEY, CDR2 SVGAGI. Written as DNA, the CDR3 is TGTGCCAGCAGCCGACAGGGTTTAAGTCAGCCCCAGCATTTT. Translation: CASSRQGLSQPQHF.

V and J are TRBV20-1 and TRBJ1-5, with D maybe TRBD1 (6 bases). Germline lookup yields CDR1 DFQATT and CDR2 SNEGSKA (reference sequence). Trimming pared 3 bases from V and 0 bases from J, leaving 12 bases between. This CDR3 is 15 amino acids long. Here the CDR3 DNA reads TGCAGTGCTAGCTCCGGGACATATAGCAATCAGCCCCAGCATTTT. It translates to CSASSGTYSNQPQHF.

The chain employs TRBV6-5 and TRBJ2-3; D tentatively fits TRBD1 or TRBD2 (5 bases each). The CDR3 totals 13 residues. V lost 0 bases to trimming and J lost 4 bases, with 5 bases between them. Germline CDR1 MNHEY, CDR2 SVGAGI. The CDR3 coding sequence is TGTGCCAGCAGTTACTCGGGGGCAGATACGCAGTATTTT. The encoded protein is CASSYSGADTQYF.

The V call is TRBV6-5, the J call TRBJ2-7; perhaps TRBD1 as D (5 bases). The V gene lost 0 bases and the J gene lost 11 bases, with 20 bases spanning the gap. CDR3 length: 15 residues. The germline gives CDR1 MNHEY, CDR2 SVGAGI. The CDR3 nucleotides are TGTGCCAGCAGTTACTCGGGTGGGGCCCAAAAAAGGGAGTACTTC. Translated: CASSYSGGAQKREYF.

The sample holds a few counts of this clonotype. The chain carries TRBV18 and TRBJ2-5; 8 nucleotides agree with TRBD2. The CDR3 has 15 residues. Germline V CDR1 and CDR2: KGHSH, LQKENI. The ends lost 3 bases at V and 0 bases at J; junction bases unmatched: 3. CDR3 bases: TGTGCCAGCTCACCGAGGCGGGGGGACCAAGAGACCCAGTACTTC. As protein: CASSPRRGDQETQYF.

This chain uses TRBV5-1 with TRBJ1-4, with no clear D. Trimming removed 0 bases from V and 1 base from J, with 13 bases in between. This CDR3 region has 17 residues. Germline lookup yields CDR1 SGHRS and CDR2 YFSETQ. The CDR3 reads CASSLGPGPLTNEKLFF. CDR3 bases: TGCGCCAGCAGCTTGGGGCCCGGTCCCTTAACTAATGAAAAACTGTTTTTT.

V is TRBV7-9 and J is TRBJ2-6; weak D call: TRBD1 (5 bases). Germline V gene sequence: CDR1 SEHNR, CDR2 FQNEAQ (reference sequence). V was cut by 7 bases and J by 2 bases, with 15 bases left in between. The CDR3 is 16 residues long. Here the CDR3 reads CASTKTGRAGANVLTF. CDR3 sequence (DNA): TGTGCCAGCACTAAAACGGGCAGGGCTGGGGCCAACGTCCTGACTTTC.

This clonotype has more than one count but fewer than ten. V gene TRBV20-1 combines with J gene TRBJ2-7, with 7 bases that match TRBD1. The CDR3 is 14 amino acids. The trim removed 5 bases at V and 6 bases at J, leaving 13 bases unmatched. From germline, CDR1 is DFQATT and CDR2 SNEGSKA (reference sequence). The CDR3 nucleotides read TGCAGTGCTGCCCACGGGACAGCGAGGGGCGAGCAGTACTTC. Its translation is CSAAHGTARGEQYF.

This clonotype was recorded a few times. The CDR3 DNA reads TGTGCCAGCAGTCCAAGGCAAGCTAACACCGGGGAGCTGTTTTTT. Protein: CASSPRQANTGELFF. J is TRBJ2-2 and V is TRBV6-5; D call uncertain. V gave up 5 bases and J gave up 2 bases, with 12 bases separating them. CDR3 length: 15 amino acids. Germline V lookup: CDR1 MNHEY, CDR2 SVGAGI.